This paragraph covers one T cell receptor beta chain sequence. Its antigen remains undetermined. The input lacks base qualities; no much larger clone sits a single base away. The data derive from a study of control samples from healthy donors and cancer patients (dated by TCRdb to the early 2020s). The library relied on the immunoSEQ multiplex PCR assay. TCRdb re-hosts the immuneACCESS table, in-frame sequences only. Its copies lack some clones; in the studies checked, an unresolved V gene accounts for under half of them, and the cause for the rest is not known. Across this sample there are 100,000 to 150,000 clones, with roughly 92% seen only once. The ten biggest clones cover around 5.4% of the sample. The germline V gene (reference sequence) specifies SGHNT as CDR1 and YYREEE as CDR2. From V the trimming removes 3 bases and from J it removes 9 bases, while the gene matches leave 5 bases of the junction unaccounted for. From the cysteine through the phenylalanine, the CDR3 covers 14 amino acids. Of the read, only the CDR3 DNA is kept; its 42 bases are in frame from base 1.

Sequences were obtained from blood. This chain joins TRBV5-4 to TRBJ2-1, and 11 junctional nucleotides match TRBD2. This TCR derives from a man aged 18-30 years in good health. This receptor has the CDR3 CASSSGLAELEQFF. The DNA reads as follows: TGTGCCAGCAGCTCGGGACTAGCGGAACTTGAGCAGTTCTTC.